Detailed here is one TCR beta chain. RNA totalling about 0.45 to 1 ug underwent reverse transcription with random hexamers. Multiplex PCR with immunoSEQ amplified the TCR beta CDR3 across 54 Vbeta and 13 Jbeta. Using its own MiXCR run on the immunoSEQ multiplex PCR reads, TCRdb lists one record per CDR3 protein. The table lists more than 250,000 distinct CDR3 sequences, 92% of them singletons. This record comes from a study of CD8 T cells in Susac syndrome. Germline lookup yields CDR1 LGHDT and CDR2 YNNKEL (reference sequence). The length of the CDR3 is 17 residues. The V and J ends lost 3 bases and 0 bases, in that order; junction bases with no gene match: 8. High-throughput TCR beta sequencing covered peripheral CD8+ and CD4+ T cells. Bulk CD8+ and CD4+ cells came from magnetic negative isolation; CD8+ TEMRA by FACS.

Sequenced input: CD4+ T cells from PBMCs. The TCR originated in a human donor with multiple sclerosis. J is TRBJ1-3 and V is TRBV3-1, with 7 nucleotides matching TRBD1. CDR3 protein: CASSQIWTGASGNTIYF. The CDR3 DNA sequence: TGTGCCAGCAGCCAGATTTGGACAGGCGCCTCTGGAAACACCATATATTTT.